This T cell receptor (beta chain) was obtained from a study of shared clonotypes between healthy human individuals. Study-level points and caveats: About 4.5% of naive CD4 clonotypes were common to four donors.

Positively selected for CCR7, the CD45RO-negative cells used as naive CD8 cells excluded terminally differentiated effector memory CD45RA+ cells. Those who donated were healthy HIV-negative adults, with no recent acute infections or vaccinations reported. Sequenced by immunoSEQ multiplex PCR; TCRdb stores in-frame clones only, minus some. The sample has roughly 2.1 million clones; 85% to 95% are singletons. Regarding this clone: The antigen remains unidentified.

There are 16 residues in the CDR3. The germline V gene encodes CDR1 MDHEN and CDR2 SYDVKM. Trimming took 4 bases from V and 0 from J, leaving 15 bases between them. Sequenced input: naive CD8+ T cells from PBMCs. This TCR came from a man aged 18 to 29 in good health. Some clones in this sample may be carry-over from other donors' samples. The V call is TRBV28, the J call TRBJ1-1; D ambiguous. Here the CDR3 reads CASSSDGYLMNTEAFF. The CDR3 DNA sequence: TGTGCCAGCAGTTCCGATGGCTATCTTATGAACACTGAAGCTTTCTTT. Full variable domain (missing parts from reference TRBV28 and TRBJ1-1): DVKVTQSSRYLVKRTGEKVFLECVQDMDHENMFWYRQDPGLGLRLIYFSYDVKMKEKGDIPEGYSVSREKKERFSLILESASTNQTSMYLCASSSDGYLMNTEAFFGQGTRLTVV.